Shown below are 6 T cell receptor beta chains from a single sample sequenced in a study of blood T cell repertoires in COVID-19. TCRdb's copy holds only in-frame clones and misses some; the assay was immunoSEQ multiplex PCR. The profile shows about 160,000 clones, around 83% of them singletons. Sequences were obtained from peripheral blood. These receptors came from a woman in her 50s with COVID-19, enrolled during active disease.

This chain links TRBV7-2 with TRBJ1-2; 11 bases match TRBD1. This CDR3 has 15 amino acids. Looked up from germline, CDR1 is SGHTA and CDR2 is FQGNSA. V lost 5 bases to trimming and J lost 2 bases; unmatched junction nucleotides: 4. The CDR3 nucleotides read TGTGCCAGCAGCCCAGGGACAGGGGGGAACTATGGCTACACCTTC. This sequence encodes CASSPGTGGNYGYTF.

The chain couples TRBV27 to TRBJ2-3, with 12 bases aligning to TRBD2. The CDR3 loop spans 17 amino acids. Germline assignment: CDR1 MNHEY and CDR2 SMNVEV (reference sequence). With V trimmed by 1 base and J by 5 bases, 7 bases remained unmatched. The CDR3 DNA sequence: TGTGCCAGCAGTTTATATCCTAGCGGGGGGGCCATAGATACGCAGTATTTT. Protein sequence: CASSLYPSGGAIDTQYF.

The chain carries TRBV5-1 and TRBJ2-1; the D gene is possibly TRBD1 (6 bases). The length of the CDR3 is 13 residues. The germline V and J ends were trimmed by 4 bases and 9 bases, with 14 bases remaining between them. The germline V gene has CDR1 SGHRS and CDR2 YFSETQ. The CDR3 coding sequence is TGCGCCAGCAGCCGGACAGATGGCAGTGAGCAGTTCTTC. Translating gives CASSRTDGSEQFF.

DNA of the CDR3: TGTGCCAGCAGTTCCGGGGTAGCGGGGACTCACACCGGGGAGCTGTTTTTT. This gives the protein CASSSGVAGTHTGELFF. The rearrangement joins TRBV27 to TRBJ2-2, with 8 positions matching TRBD2. Germline loops: CDR1 MNHEY, CDR2 SMNVEV (reference sequence). Germline trimming cut 4 bases from V and 3 bases from J; bases unmatched to any gene: 10. This CDR3 spans 17 amino acids.

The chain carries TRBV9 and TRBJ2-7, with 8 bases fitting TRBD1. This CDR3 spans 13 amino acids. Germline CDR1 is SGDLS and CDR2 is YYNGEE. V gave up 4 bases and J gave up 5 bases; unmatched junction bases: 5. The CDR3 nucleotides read TGTGCCAGCAGCCCAGGGACAGGCCACGAGCAGTACTTC. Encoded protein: CASSPGTGHEQYF.

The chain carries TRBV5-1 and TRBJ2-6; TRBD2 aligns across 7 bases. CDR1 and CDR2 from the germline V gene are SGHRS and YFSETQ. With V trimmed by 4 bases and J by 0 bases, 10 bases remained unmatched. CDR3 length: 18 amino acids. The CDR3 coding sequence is TGCGCCAGCAGCCCCGGGGAGGGAAGGGGCTCTGGGGCCAACGTCCTGACTTTC. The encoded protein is CASSPGEGRGSGANVLTF.